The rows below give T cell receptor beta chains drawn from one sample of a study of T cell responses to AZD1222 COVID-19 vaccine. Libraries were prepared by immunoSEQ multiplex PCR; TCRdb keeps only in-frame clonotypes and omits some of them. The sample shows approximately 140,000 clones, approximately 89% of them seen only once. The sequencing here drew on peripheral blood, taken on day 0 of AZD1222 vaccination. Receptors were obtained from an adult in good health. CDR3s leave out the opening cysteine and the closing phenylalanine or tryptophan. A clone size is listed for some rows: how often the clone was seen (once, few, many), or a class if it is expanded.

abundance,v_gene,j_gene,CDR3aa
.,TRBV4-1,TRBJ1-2,ASSQDPGAYGYT
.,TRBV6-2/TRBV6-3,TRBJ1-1,ASSYSTGEAF
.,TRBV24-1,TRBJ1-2,ATSGTGAYYGYT
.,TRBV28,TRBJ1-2,ATNRAGTANYGYT
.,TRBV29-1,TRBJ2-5,SVCRVGETQY
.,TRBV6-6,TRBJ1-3,ASSPQVENTIY
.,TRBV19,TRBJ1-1,ASSERRVAAF
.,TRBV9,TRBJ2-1,ASSALGPSGGAPF
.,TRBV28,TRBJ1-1,ASRGQADTEAF
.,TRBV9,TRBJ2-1,ASSRFDRGEGF
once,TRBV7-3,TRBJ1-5,ASSFNSNQPQH
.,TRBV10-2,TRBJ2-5,ASSEPGQGQETQY
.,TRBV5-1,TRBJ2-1,ASTPGGTAGIDNEQF
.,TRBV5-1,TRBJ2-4,ASKIGQGQNIQY
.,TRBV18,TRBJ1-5,ASSPPGGGRDQPQH
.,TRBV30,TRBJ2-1,AWSVRVLAVHEGEQF
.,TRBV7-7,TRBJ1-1,ASASDRGSEAF
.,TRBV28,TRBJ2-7,ASSLGSGVAYEQY
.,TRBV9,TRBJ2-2,ASSGVGWTAGELF
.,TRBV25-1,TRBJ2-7,ASSRLDRSYEQY
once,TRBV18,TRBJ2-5,ASSEMPQETQY
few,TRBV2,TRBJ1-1,ASRDRLNTEAF
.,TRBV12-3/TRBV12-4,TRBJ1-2,ASRPTGGQGYT
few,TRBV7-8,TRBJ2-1,ASSPTRTVWGNEQF
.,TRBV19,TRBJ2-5,ASSTVTSGGKTQY
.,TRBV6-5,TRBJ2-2,ASIRGGGGELF
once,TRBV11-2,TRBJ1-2,ATGDYGYT
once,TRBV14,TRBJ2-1,ASSPRLAGGEQF
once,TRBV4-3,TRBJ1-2,ASRPGQVLNYGYT
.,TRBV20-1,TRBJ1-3,SASRGGALNSGNTIY
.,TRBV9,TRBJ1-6,ASSVESGWTPLH
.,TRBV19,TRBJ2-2,ASYDRRNTGELF
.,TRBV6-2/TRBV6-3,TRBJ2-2,ASSGQGSTGELF
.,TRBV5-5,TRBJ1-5,ASSGGGGLNQPQH
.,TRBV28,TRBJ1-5,ASRLGQGGQPQH
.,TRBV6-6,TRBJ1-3,ASSYSSPGAGNTIY
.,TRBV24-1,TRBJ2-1,ATSDSGAEQF
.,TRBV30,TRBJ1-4,AWSYQSNEKLF
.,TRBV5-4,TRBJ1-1,ASSFYRTEAF
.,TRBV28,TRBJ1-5,ASIGTSSRGSNQPQH
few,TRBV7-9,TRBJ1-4,ASSFEGIKEKLF
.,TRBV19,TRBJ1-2,ASSIPGQGRGHYGYT
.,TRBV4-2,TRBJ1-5,ASSQPGQGHQPQH
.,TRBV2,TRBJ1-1,ASSDRVEVTEAF
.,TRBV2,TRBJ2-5,ASSPQRLAGGETQY